Following are 18 T cell receptor beta chains from one sample sequenced in a study of blood T cell repertoires in COVID-19. Method: immunoSEQ multiplex PCR; TCRdb's copy keeps in-frame clones and lacks some. The data show about 120,000 clones, about 85% seen once. What was sequenced was peripheral blood. Source of these receptors: a man between 60 and 75 years old with acute or convalescent COVID-19.

The chain joins TRBV3-1 (or the pseudogene TRBV3-2) to TRBJ2-7; D is perhaps TRBD2 (6 bases). The CDR3 has 12 amino acids. The V gene lost 6 bases and the J gene lost 3 bases, with 9 bases spanning the gap. Germline-derived CDR1 and CDR2 are LGHDT and YNNKEL (reference sequence). The CDR3 reads CASRRSGYEQYF. The CDR3, as DNA: TGTGCCAGCAGGCGTAGCGGCTACGAGCAGTACTTC.

In DNA form, the CDR3 reads TGTGCCAGCAGAAGCGGGAGGGTACGTGAGAATGAGCAGTTCTTC. Protein sequence: CASRSGRVRENEQFF. The J gene is TRBJ2-1, the V gene TRBV7-2, with TRBD2 matching 10 bases. Germline CDR1 SGHTA, CDR2 FQGNSA. The CDR3 has 15 amino acids. V lost 6 bases to trimming and J lost 7 bases; unmatched junction nucleotides: 9. The full variable domain, in which reference TRBV7-2 and TRBJ2-1 provide the parts outside the CDR3, is GAGVSQSPSNKVTEKGKDVELRCDPISGHTALYWYRQSLGQGLEFLIYFQGNSAPDKSGLPSDRFSAERTGGSVSTLTIQRTQQEDSAVYLCASRSGRVRENEQFFGPGTRLTVL.

This chain joins TRBV6-1 and TRBJ2-7; D may be TRBD2 (7 bases). With 0 bases removed from V and 3 bases from J, the gap between germline ends came to 15 bases. Germline V gene data show CDR1 as MNHNS and CDR2 as SASEGT. CDR3 length: 16 residues. The CDR3 sequence: CASSEAGGAGHYEQYF. Written as DNA, the CDR3 is TGTGCCAGCAGTGAAGCGGGGGGGGCAGGTCACTACGAGCAGTACTTC.

The chain recombines TRBV28 with TRBJ2-6; unclear D gene. Germline loops: CDR1 MDHEN, CDR2 SYDVKM. Trimming shortened V by 6 bases and J by 2 bases, and 14 bases separated the two germline ends. This CDR3 has 16 amino acids. The DNA for the CDR3 is TGTGCCAGCAGCTTTTCCGACCAGGCTGGGGCCAACGTCCTGACTTTC. It yields the protein CASSFSDQAGANVLTF.

The V gene is TRBV5-4, the J gene TRBJ2-7, with 8 bases that match TRBD1. The CDR3 spans 15 residues. Trimming took 0 bases from V and 3 from J; bases not matched to a gene: 5. CDR1 and CDR2 from the germline V gene are SGHNT and YYREEE (reference sequence). In DNA form, the CDR3 reads TGTGCCAGCAGCTTGGGGGGACAGGTCATCTACGAGCAGTACTTC. Translated, it gives CASSLGGQVIYEQYF.

The J gene is TRBJ1-5, the V gene TRBV19; 8 bases fit TRBD1. Trimming cost V 5 bases and J 3 bases; bases outside gene matches: 9. This CDR3 has 16 residues. Germline V CDR1 and CDR2: LNHDA, SQIVND (reference sequence). CDR3 sequence (DNA): TGTGCCAGTAGTTCGTCAGGGGGCAGGATCAATCAGCCCCAGCATTTT. Translation gives CASSSSGGRINQPQHF.

V is TRBV29-1 and J is TRBJ2-1; D ambiguous. CDR3 size: 12 residues. Per the germline V gene, CDR1 is SQVTM and CDR2 is ANQGSEA. The V end lost 4 bases, the J end lost 3 bases, and 7 bases lay between the germline ends. In DNA, the CDR3 is TGCAGCGTTGGCAGGATCTACAATGAGCAGTTCTTC. This translates into CSVGRIYNEQFF.

This rearrangement joins TRBV19 to TRBJ2-4; 7 nucleotides agree with TRBD1. The length of the CDR3 is 15 residues. Trimming removed 4 bases from V and 8 bases from J; junction bases left unmatched: 11. Germline CDR1 and CDR2: LNHDA and SQIVND (reference sequence). The CDR3 region is CASSNRQGVWDIQYF. The CDR3 bases are TGTGCCAGTAGTAATAGACAGGGTGTATGGGACATTCAGTACTTC.

CDR3 DNA: TGTGCCAGCTCACCAAGGACAGGGGGTACCGGGGAGCTGTTTTTT. It translates to CASSPRTGGTGELFF. The genes are TRBV18 and TRBJ2-2; 10 bases are shared with TRBD1. With 2 bases clipped from V and 5 bases from J, the junction kept 2 bases outside the gene matches. There are 15 residues in the CDR3. The germline V gene has CDR1 KGHSH and CDR2 LQKENI.

The chain links TRBV9 to TRBJ2-1; a weak D match, TRBD2 (7 bases). V lost 1 base, J lost 11 bases, and 22 bases lay in between. CDR1 SGDLS and CDR2 YYNGEE come from the germline V gene. The CDR3 runs to 16 residues. The CDR3 sequence is CASSVQSGTNFGKQFF. Written as DNA, the CDR3 is TGTGCCAGCAGCGTACAAAGCGGGACAAACTTCGGGAAGCAGTTCTTC.

The V gene is TRBV4-3, the J gene TRBJ2-1; D is unclear. The CDR3 is 15 amino acids. The germline gives CDR1 LGHNA, CDR2 YSLEER. With 0 bases removed from V and 3 bases from J, the gap between germline ends came to 9 bases. CDR3: CASSQESLNYNEQFF. The CDR3 bases are TGCGCCAGCAGCCAAGAATCCTTAAACTACAATGAGCAGTTCTTC.

This sequence joins TRBV28 and TRBJ1-4; D is uncertain. The CDR3 loop spans 12 amino acids. The germline V gene has CDR1 MDHEN and CDR2 SYDVKM. Trimming cost V 3 bases and J 6 bases, with 5 bases left between them. The CDR3 reads CASSFQYEKLFF. CDR3 nucleotides: TGTGCCAGCAGTTTCCAGTATGAAAAACTGTTTTTT.

The chain is built from TRBV28 and TRBJ2-5; possibly TRBD2 for D (6 bases). The CDR3 extends over 17 amino acids. The germline gives CDR1 MDHEN, CDR2 SYDVKM. Trimming removed 2 bases at V and 2 bases at J, with 18 bases between. CDR3 nucleotide sequence: TGTGCCAGCAGTTTAAGTAGTAGGGTGGCGGGACAAGAGACCCAGTACTTC. It encodes CASSLSSRVAGQETQYF.

The rearrangement links TRBV27 to TRBJ2-7; D is possibly TRBD1 (6 bases). V was clipped by 2 bases and J by 7 bases, with 18 bases between them. Germline V gene data show CDR1 as MNHEY and CDR2 as SMNVEV (reference sequence). The CDR3 runs 15 residues. The CDR3 nucleotides read TGTGCCAGCAGTTTAGTCTCAGGGGCTATTGGGGAGCAGTACTTC. As protein: CASSLVSGAIGEQYF.

The chain recombines TRBV19 with TRBJ1-5; 9 bases line up with TRBD1. Losses at the gene ends were 5 bases for V and 7 bases for J; bases not matched to a gene: 6. The germline CDR1 and CDR2 sequences are LNHDA and SQIVND (reference sequence). The CDR3 consists of 14 residues. In nucleotides, the CDR3 is TGTGCCAGTAGTTTTACAGGGGGCAGGCAGCCCCAGCATTTT. Encoded protein: CASSFTGGRQPQHF. Together with reference TRBV19 and TRBJ1-5, the CDR3 gives the full variable domain: DGGITQSPKYLFRKEGQNVTLSCEQNLNHDAMYWYRQDPGQGLRLIYYSQIVNDFQKGDIAEGYSVSREKKESFPLTVTSAQKNPTAFYLCASSFTGGRQPQHFGDGTRLSIL.

The chain combines TRBV3-1 (or the pseudogene TRBV3-2) with TRBJ1-5, with D possibly TRBD1 on 6 matching bases. CDR1 is LGHDT and CDR2 is YNNKEL in the germline V gene (reference sequence). V lost 3 bases, J lost 2 bases, and 8 bases lay in between. The CDR3 has 14 amino acids. CDR3 residues: CASSQDRGNQPQHF. CDR3 DNA: TGTGCCAGCAGCCAGGACAGAGGCAATCAGCCCCAGCATTTT.

The chain couples TRBV5-4 to TRBJ2-7; 8 nucleotides agree with TRBD2. This CDR3 contains 16 residues. With V trimmed by 0 bases and J by 1 base, 6 bases remained unmatched. Germline loops: CDR1 SGHNT, CDR2 YYREEE (reference sequence). CDR3 region: CASSLAETSDSYEQYF. CDR3 DNA: TGTGCCAGCAGCTTGGCCGAGACTAGCGATTCCTACGAGCAGTACTTC. Drawing the rest from reference TRBV5-4 and TRBJ2-7, the complete variable domain is ETGVTQSPTHLIKTRGQQVTLRCSSQSGHNTVSWYQQALGQGPQFIFQYYREEENGRGNFPPRFSGLQFPNYSSELNVNALELDDSALYLCASSLAETSDSYEQYFGPGTRLTVT.

This clone was counted a few times. Within the sample, other DNA sequences also encode this same CDR3. The gene calls are TRBV28 and TRBJ2-7; D is unclear. The CDR3 contains 15 residues. V lost 2 bases and J 0 bases, leaving 11 bases between the germline ends. The germline CDR1 and CDR2 sequences are MDHEN and SYDVKM. The CDR3 DNA reads as TGTGCCAGCAGTTTACGGCAGGTCAGCTCCTACGAGCAGTACTTC. Its translation is CASSLRQVSSYEQYF.